The 25 T cell receptor beta chains below all came from one sample that was sequenced in a study of blood T cell repertoires in COVID-19. Sequencing was performed with immunoSEQ multiplex PCR; in TCRdb, only in-frame clones are kept and a portion is missing. The sample has approximately 81,000 clones; almost 85% are singletons. The sequenced material came from peripheral blood. The receptors come from a human donor in a cohort sampled during active COVID-19.

The chain joins TRBV5-6 to TRBJ1-1; D is perhaps TRBD1 (6 bases). CDR1 and CDR2 from the germline V gene are SGHDT and YYEEEE. This CDR3 has 14 amino acids. With 4 bases removed from V and 0 bases from J, the gap between germline ends came to 10 bases. CDR3 sequence (DNA): TGTGCCAGCAGCCGAACAGGGCTGAACACTGAAGCTTTCTTT. Protein: CASSRTGLNTEAFF.

This rearrangement joins TRBV7-3 to TRBJ2-3; TRBD2 matches 9 bases. The CDR3 runs 15 residues. The V and J ends lost 0 bases and 7 bases, in that order; junction bases with no gene match: 5. The germline gives CDR1 SGHTA, CDR2 FQGTGA. The CDR3 coding sequence is TGTGCCAGCAGCTTAACGCGGGGGGGCCAGAATACGCAGTATTTT. Amino acids: CASSLTRGGQNTQYF. Variable domain in full (rest from reference TRBV7-3 and TRBJ2-3): GAGVSQTPSNKVTEKGKYVELRCDPISGHTALYWYRQSLGQGPEFLIYFQGTGAADDSGLPNDRFFAVRPEGSVSTLKIQRTERGDSAVYLCASSLTRGGQNTQYFGPGTRLTVL.

This chain connects TRBV18 to TRBJ1-2; 11 bases map to TRBD1. Looked up from germline, CDR1 is KGHSH and CDR2 is LQKENI. V lost 1 base, J lost 5 bases, and 3 bases stayed unmatched. The CDR3 contains 15 residues. The CDR3: CASSPRTGGAYGYTF. The CDR3, as DNA: TGTGCCAGCTCACCACGGACAGGGGGCGCTTATGGCTACACCTTC.

In its sample, this clone was seen once. The rearrangement joins TRBV25-1 to TRBJ1-3; maybe TRBD1 (5 bases). Germline CDR1 is MGHDK and CDR2 is SYGVNS. V lost 6 bases to trimming and J lost 1 base, with 7 bases between them. The CDR3 totals 13 residues. The CDR3 spells CASSRVSGNTIYF. In nucleotides, the CDR3 is TGTGCCAGCAGCAGGGTATCTGGAAACACCATATATTTT.

This clone came up many times. The rearrangement joins TRBV4-3 to TRBJ2-7, with 9 bases that match TRBD1. The trim removed 1 base at V and 5 bases at J, leaving 9 bases unmatched. CDR1 and CDR2 (germline): LGHNA, YSLEER. The CDR3 covers 16 residues. CDR3 amino acids: CASSQARDRVFDEQYF. In DNA form, the CDR3 reads TGCGCCAGCAGCCAAGCCCGGGACAGGGTCTTCGACGAGCAGTACTTC.

This clone occurred once. V usage is TRBV6-1 and J usage is TRBJ1-3, with D unclear. V dropped 2 bases and J dropped 8 bases, with 16 bases sitting between them. Germline CDR1 MNHNS, CDR2 SASEGT. CDR3 length: 15 residues. The CDR3 reads CASSEIGQSVDTIYF. The CDR3 DNA reads TGTGCCAGCAGTGAAATTGGCCAGAGCGTAGACACCATATATTTT.

V usage is TRBV9 and J usage is TRBJ1-2, with D unresolved. V lost 0 bases, J lost 3 bases, and 6 bases lay in between. This CDR3 is 13 amino acids long. Looked up from germline, CDR1 is SGDLS and CDR2 is YYNGEE. The DNA for the CDR3 is TGTGCCAGCAGCGTAGTCGCAGACTATGGCTACACCTTC. Translation gives CASSVVADYGYTF.

This chain joins TRBV6-1 and TRBJ2-7, with 7 bases lining up with TRBD1. CDR1 and CDR2 (germline): MNHNS, SASEGT. Losses at the gene ends were 3 bases for V and 1 base for J; bases not matched to a gene: 0. CDR3 length equals 13 residues. In DNA, the CDR3 is TGTGCCAGCAGTGAGACAGGGTCCTACGAGCAGTACTTC. Translation gives CASSETGSYEQYF.

The chain links TRBV5-4 to TRBJ1-1; D unresolved. This CDR3 has 13 amino acids. Trimming left V 2 bases short and J 1 base short, with 6 bases between. The V gene's germline CDR1 is SGHNT and CDR2 YYREEE (reference sequence). This chain's CDR3 is CASSFQENTEAFF. CDR3 in DNA: TGTGCCAGCAGCTTTCAGGAGAACACTGAAGCTTTCTTT.

In its sample, this clone was seen once. The chain has TRBV20-1 and TRBJ2-7, with TRBD1 matching over 7 bases. V was clipped by 6 bases and J by 7 bases; unmatched bases: 6. Germline assignment: CDR1 DFQATT and CDR2 SNEGSKA (reference sequence). CDR3 size: 11 residues. Written as DNA, the CDR3 is TGCAGTGCCGAGGGGGCTGGGGAGCAGTACTTC. Translating gives CSAEGAGEQYF.

This clone was detected only once. The V call is TRBV30, the J call TRBJ2-7, with 8 bases identical to TRBD1. The CDR3 spans 15 residues. Trimming removed 4 bases from V and 5 bases from J; junction bases left unmatched: 13. Per the germline V gene, CDR1 is GTSNPN and CDR2 is SVGIG (reference sequence). The CDR3, as DNA: TGTGCCTGGACCCGAGGACAGGGCCTCCGGAACGAGCAGTACTTC. Protein sequence: CAWTRGQGLRNEQYF.

The chain joins TRBV9 to TRBJ2-7, with a possible D match to TRBD1 (5 bases). Trimming cost V 0 bases and J 0 bases, with 13 bases left between them. CDR1 SGDLS and CDR2 YYNGEE come from the germline V gene. This CDR3 has 16 residues. The CDR3 here is CASSVGLGAYSYEQYF. CDR3 DNA sequence: TGTGCCAGCAGCGTAGGTCTAGGGGCATACTCCTACGAGCAGTACTTC.

V usage is TRBV5-4 and J usage is TRBJ2-3; 11 bases are a match to TRBD2. Germline V gene lookup returns CDR1 SGHNT and CDR2 YYREEE (reference sequence). The V and J ends lost 4 bases and 3 bases, in that order; junction bases with no gene match: 7. The CDR3 sequence is 16 residues long. CDR3 nucleotide sequence: TGTGCCAGCAGCACCCGACTAGCGGGGCTAACAGATACGCAGTATTTT. Translating it yields CASSTRLAGLTDTQYF.

This rearrangement joins TRBV11-2 to TRBJ1-3; 8 bases map to TRBD1. Germline loops: CDR1 SGHAT, CDR2 FQNNGV. The V segment lost 5 bases and the J segment 4 bases; nucleotides outside the gene matches: 4. The CDR3 consists of 14 residues. CDR3 coding DNA: TGTGCCAGCAGCCCGGGACAGGAGGGAAACACCATATATTTT. This translates into CASSPGQEGNTIYF.

The rearrangement links TRBV3-1 (or the pseudogene TRBV3-2) to TRBJ1-6, with 8 bases lining up with TRBD1. The V and J ends lost 8 bases and 10 bases, in that order; junction bases with no gene match: 7. This CDR3 has 13 amino acids. The germline CDR1 and CDR2 sequences are LGHDT and YNNKEL (reference sequence). The CDR3 bases are TGTGCCAGCGGACAGGGTAGGGGATCACCCCTCCACTTT. This encodes CASGQGRGSPLHF.

V is TRBV24-1 and J is TRBJ1-2; 7 bases align to TRBD1. This CDR3 spans 13 amino acids. Per the germline V gene, CDR1 is KGHDR and CDR2 is SFDVKD. V lost 10 bases to trimming and J lost 5 bases; unmatched junction nucleotides: 9. The CDR3 DNA reads as TGTGCCACTTATGGGACAGAGGGGTATGGCTACACCTTC. Translation gives CATYGTEGYGYTF.

The chain is built from TRBV3-1 (or the pseudogene TRBV3-2) and TRBJ2-7; TRBD2 agrees at 15 bases. Germline trimming cut 4 bases from V and 5 bases from J; bases unmatched to any gene: 15. CDR3 size: 19 residues. Germline V gene data show CDR1 as LGHDT and CDR2 as YNNKEL (reference sequence). The CDR3, as DNA: TGTGCCAGCAGCCGCGCTCCGGGACTAGCGGGGGGTATCTCTGACGAGCAGTACTTC. It codes for CASSRAPGLAGGISDEQYF.

The chain carries TRBV6-5 and TRBJ1-6; D is possibly TRBD1 (5 bases). V was cut by 0 bases and J by 8 bases, with 8 bases left in between. In germline, CDR1 is MNHEY, CDR2 SVGAGI. CDR3 length equals 14 residues. The CDR3 region has the DNA TGTGCCAGCAGTTACTCCGACAGAGATTCACCCCTCCACTTT. The encoded protein is CASSYSDRDSPLHF.

The genes are TRBV25-1 and TRBJ1-2, with D possibly TRBD1 on 6 matching bases. The V end lost 7 bases, the J end lost 2 bases, and 8 bases lay between the germline ends. The CDR3 has 12 amino acids. Germline CDR1 is MGHDK and CDR2 is SYGVNS. The CDR3 nucleotides are TGTGCCAGCAATCAGGGGAACTATGGCTACACCTTC. It translates to CASNQGNYGYTF.

The CDR3 reads CASDQGKMNTEAFF. Here the CDR3 DNA reads TGTGCCAGCGACCAGGGAAAGATGAACACTGAAGCTTTCTTT. This chain links TRBV2 with TRBJ1-1, with D tentatively TRBD1 (5 bases). V was clipped by 8 bases and J by 0 bases, with 13 bases between them. Per germline, CDR1 SNHLY and CDR2 FYNNEI. The CDR3 sequence is 14 residues long.

The chain uses TRBV19 and TRBJ1-4; the D gene is possibly TRBD1 (5 bases). V lost 6 bases, J lost 8 bases, and 7 bases lay in between. The V gene's germline CDR1 is LNHDA and CDR2 SQIVND (reference sequence). The CDR3 covers 11 residues. This CDR3 is CASRGGEKLFF. The DNA for the CDR3 is TGTGCCAGTAGGGGGGGGGAAAAACTGTTTTTT. The variable domain in full, with the rest retrieved from reference TRBV19 and TRBJ1-4, is DGGITQSPKYLFRKEGQNVTLSCEQNLNHDAMYWYRQDPGQGLRLIYYSQIVNDFQKGDIAEGYSVSREKKESFPLTVTSAQKNPTAFYLCASRGGEKLFFGSGTQLSVL.

As concerns this clone: One base away lies a much larger clone, so this may be a sequencing read error. Other DNA variants within this sample encode the same CDR3. V usage is TRBV2 and J usage is TRBJ1-2; D may be TRBD1 (6 bases). This CDR3 region has 16 residues. From germline, CDR1 is SNHLY and CDR2 FYNNEI. The CDR3 sequence: CASSERQVALYYGYTF. In DNA, the CDR3 is TGTGCCAGCAGTGAGAGACAGGTCGCCTTGTACTATGGTTACACCTTC.

The chain has TRBV12-3 or TRBV12-4 and TRBJ2-7, with D possibly matching TRBD1 (5 bases). Trimming stripped 3 bases from V and 7 bases from J, with 10 bases between. There are 12 residues in the CDR3. The CDR3 region is CASSLEQEEQYF. In DNA, the CDR3 is TGTGCCAGCAGTTTGGAACAGGAGGAGCAGTACTTC.

By sample share, this clone is medium-sized (0.01 to 0.1%). J is TRBJ1-3 and V is TRBV19, with 7 bases fitting TRBD1. CDR3 length: 15 residues. V was pared by 10 bases and J by 0 bases, with 9 bases of the junction left unmatched. Germline-derived CDR1 and CDR2 are LNHDA and SQIVND (reference sequence). The CDR3 sequence: CATKPTGNSGNTIYF. In DNA form, the CDR3 reads TGTGCCACAAAGCCGACAGGGAACTCTGGAAACACCATATATTTT.

Details on this clone: This CDR3 is also generated by other DNA sequences in the sample. This chain connects TRBV6-5 to TRBJ2-3; TRBD2 is a possible D gene (6 bases). This CDR3 is built from 14 residues. CDR1 is MNHEY, CDR2 SVGAGI, per germline. Trimming pared 8 bases from V and 2 bases from J, leaving 14 bases between. CDR3 residues: CASGGGGDTDTQYF. In nucleotides, the CDR3 is TGTGCCAGCGGGGGTGGCGGGGACACAGATACGCAGTATTTT.